This TCR beta chain was sequenced for a study of cytomegalovirus exposure and HLA in healthy donors. PCR employed 60 Vbeta and 13 Jbeta primers. Sequencing used immunoSEQ multiplex PCR; TCRdb keeps in-frame clones, though not all of them. The sample has about 120,000 clones; over 60% are singletons. With respect to this clone: Antigen: not known.

General study results and limits: Confirmation in vitro established that a few CMV-associated chains were specific for CMV antigens. An analysis was carried out later, and it reportedly showed fewer N-insertions in an Asian-associated ancestry cluster than the roughly 700-donor mean. Certain indistinguishable V segments, among them TRBV6-2 and TRBV6-3, were excluded.

CDR3 length: 9 amino acids. V lost 10 bases to trimming and J lost 14 bases, with 14 bases between them. Germline V gives CDR1 MNHNS, CDR2 SASEGT. Healthy donors of bone marrow made up the group. The specimen sequenced was PBMCs. This clonotype originated in a woman between 25 and 40 years old in good health and CMV-seropositive. The chain links TRBV6-1 to TRBJ2-5; tentative D call: TRBD2 (6 bases). The CDR3 spells CAISAGQYF. In nucleotides, the CDR3 is TGTGCCATCTCTGCGGGGCAATACTTC.